The next 12 T cell receptor beta chains were all read from a single sample in a study of T cell responses to AZD1222 COVID-19 vaccine (dated by TCRdb to about 2021). The time point label here, explained by the study, means: about 28 days (+/-7) after the second vaccine dose. Library prep was done by the immunoSEQ multiplex PCR assay. Drawn from immuneACCESS, this table holds only the in-frame rearrangements with V and J called that TCRdb kept. Clones are partly lost; checked studies trace under half to an unresolved V gene and leave the rest unexplained. This sample holds about 140,000 clones; 80% to 95% were observed only once. The biggest ten clones account for about 3.5% of the sample. The sequences come from peripheral blood, collected 28 days after the second AZD1222 dose. The receptors were sampled from an adult who received the AZD1222 COVID-19 vaccine.

The CDR3 DNA is TGTGCCAGCAGCCAAGTACTAGGCTATGGCTACACCTTC. Translated: CASSQVLGYGYTF. The rearrangement joins TRBV4-2 to TRBJ1-2; D is undetermined. Germline values: CDR1 LGHNA, CDR2 YNFKEQ. Trimming left V 1 base short and J 4 bases short, with 7 bases between. This CDR3 contains 13 residues.

This clone was counted once. V usage is TRBV6-6 and J usage is TRBJ1-5; 8 bases align to TRBD1. J lost 7 bases, V lost 4 bases, and 6 bases had no gene match. The CDR3 extends over 14 amino acids. Germline V lookup: CDR1 MNHNY, CDR2 SVGAGI (reference sequence). The CDR3 DNA is TGTGCCAGCAGTTCGACAGGGGTGAACCAGCCCCAGCATTTT. It is translated as CASSSTGVNQPQHF.

The chain carries TRBV6-5 and TRBJ2-1; D perhaps matches TRBD1 (5 bases). CDR1 is MNHEY, CDR2 SVGAGI, per germline. The V gene lost 8 bases and the J gene lost 15 bases, with 14 bases spanning the gap. This CDR3 spans 10 amino acids. CDR3 sequence (DNA): TGTGCCAGCCTCTCCAGGGTACTGTTCTTC. Its translation is CASLSRVLFF.

The rearrangement uses TRBV7-8 and TRBJ1-5; D call uncertain. V was clipped by 5 bases and J by 4 bases, with 18 bases between them. The CDR3 has 16 amino acids. Germline CDR1 SGHVS, CDR2 FQNEAQ. CDR3 bases: TGTGCCAGCAGCCCCGAAGTCAGAATAGTGAATCAGCCCCAGCATTTT. It encodes CASSPEVRIVNQPQHF.

J is TRBJ2-2 and V is TRBV18; no clear D gene. Germline loops: CDR1 KGHSH, CDR2 LQKENI. The CDR3 consists of 14 residues. The ends were cut back, 3 bases at V and 6 bases at J, with 11 bases in the middle. CDR3 in DNA: TGTGCCAGCTCACCCCCAAGTGTGGCCGGGGAGCTGTTTTTT. It encodes CASSPPSVAGELFF. The full variable domain, completed using reference TRBV18 and TRBJ2-2, is NAGVMQNPRHLVRRRGQEARLRCSPMKGHSHVYWYRQLPEEGLKFMVYLQKENIIDESGMPKERFSAEFPKEGPSILRIQQVVRGDSAAYFCASSPPSVAGELFFGEGSRLTVL.

CDR3 amino acids: CASSPDRDNTEAFF. CDR3 DNA: TGTGCCAGCTCACCAGACAGGGACAACACTGAAGCTTTCTTT. J is TRBJ1-1 and V is TRBV18; 7 bases fit TRBD1. The V gene end was trimmed by 2 bases and the J gene end by 2 bases; junction bases not matched to a gene: 2. From germline, CDR1 is KGHSH and CDR2 LQKENI. CDR3 length: 14 residues.

The chain carries TRBV27 and TRBJ1-2; 10 bases line up with TRBD1. Trimming at V came to 6 bases and at J to 8 bases, leaving 9 bases not matched to a gene. Per the germline V gene, CDR1 is MNHEY and CDR2 is SMNVEV (reference sequence). The CDR3 is 14 residues long. The CDR3 spells CASSSLGTGVGYTF. In nucleotides, the CDR3 is TGTGCCAGCAGCAGCCTCGGGACAGGGGTCGGCTACACCTTC.

The J gene is TRBJ1-1, the V gene TRBV18, with D maybe TRBD1 (6 bases). Germline CDR1 KGHSH, CDR2 LQKENI. The CDR3 length is 14 residues. V was trimmed by 3 bases and J by 4 bases, leaving 12 bases between them. For the CDR3, the DNA is TGTGCCAGCTCACCGCGGGACACGACCACTGAAGCTTTCTTT. Translated, it gives CASSPRDTTTEAFF.

The V and J genes are TRBV14 and TRBJ2-7; 7 nucleotides line up with TRBD1. The CDR3 is made up of 13 amino acids. Germline trimming cut 3 bases from V and 4 bases from J; bases unmatched to any gene: 3. Germline V lookup: CDR1 SGHDN, CDR2 FVKESK. This CDR3 reads CASSHLQGYEQYF. CDR3 DNA: TGTGCCAGCAGCCATTTACAGGGGTACGAGCAGTACTTC.

This rearrangement joins TRBV10-2 to TRBJ2-2, with TRBD2 matching 8 bases. This CDR3 region has 14 residues. The germline V gene has CDR1 WSHSY and CDR2 SAAADI. J gave up 6 bases and V 8 bases, and 8 bases lay outside the gene matches. Here the CDR3 reads CASSGGLGAGELFF. The CDR3 DNA follows: TGCGCCAGCTCGGGGGGACTAGGTGCCGGGGAGCTGTTTTTT.

This chain uses TRBV27 with TRBJ2-2; no clear D. The CDR3 extends over 14 amino acids. Trimming shortened V by 3 bases and J by 2 bases, and 7 bases separated the two germline ends. Germline CDR1 reads MNHEY; CDR2 reads SMNVEV (reference sequence). CDR3 DNA sequence: TGTGCCAGCAGTTTGGTAGCAAACACCGGGGAGCTGTTTTTT. It encodes CASSLVANTGELFF.

V gene TRBV11-2 combines with J gene TRBJ1-2; D call uncertain. This CDR3 has 12 residues. CDR1 and CDR2 (germline): SGHAT, FQNNGV. Trimming removed 8 bases from V and 0 bases from J, with 7 bases in between. CDR3 residues: CASSQPNYGYTF. The DNA for the CDR3 is TGTGCCAGCTCACAGCCTAACTATGGCTACACCTTC.